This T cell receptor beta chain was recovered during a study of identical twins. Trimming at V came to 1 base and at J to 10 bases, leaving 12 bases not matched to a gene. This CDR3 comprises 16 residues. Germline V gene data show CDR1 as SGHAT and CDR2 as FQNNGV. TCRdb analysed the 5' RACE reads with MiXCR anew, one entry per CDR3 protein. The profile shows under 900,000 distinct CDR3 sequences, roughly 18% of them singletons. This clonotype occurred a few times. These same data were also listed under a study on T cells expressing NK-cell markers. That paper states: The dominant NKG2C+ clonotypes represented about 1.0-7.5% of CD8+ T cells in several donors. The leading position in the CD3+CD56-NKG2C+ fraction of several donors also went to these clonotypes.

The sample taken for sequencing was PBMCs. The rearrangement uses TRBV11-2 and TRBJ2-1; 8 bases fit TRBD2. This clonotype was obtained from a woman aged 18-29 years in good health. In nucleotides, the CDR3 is TGTGCCAGCAGCTTAGTGGGTCGGGAGGGCCTGGGAGAGCAGTTCTTC. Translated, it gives CASSLVGREGLGEQFF.